This T cell receptor (beta chain) was captured by sequencing in a study of early T cells in non-severe SARS-CoV-2 infection. TCRdb re-analysed the 5' RACE reads in MiXCR, keeping a single row per CDR3 protein. There are about 100,000 distinct CDR3 sequences in the sample; 10% to 15% occur only once, and 5% to 8% lies in the top ten. This clonotype was picked up a small number of times. The trim removed 8 bases at V and 5 bases at J, leaving 2 bases unmatched. The CDR3 runs 13 residues. The germline V gene has CDR1 KGHDR and CDR2 SFDVKD. Sequences were obtained from whole blood. This chain uses TRBV24-1 with TRBJ2-2, with 9 nucleotides matching TRBD1. This clonotype was sampled from an adult who was a healthcare worker with PCR-confirmed SARS-CoV-2 infection or an uninfected control (not recorded which). CDR3 nucleotide sequence: TGTGCCACCACTGACAGGGGGACCGGGGAGCTGTTTTTT. Translating gives CATTDRGTGELFF.